The 11 T cell receptor beta chains below come from one sample, sequenced in a study of T cells after yellow fever vaccination. TCRdb re-derived calls from the 5' RACE reads in MiXCR, one entry per CDR3 protein. This sample yields 150,000 or so distinct CDR3 sequences, of which less than 8.5% are seen a single time; 0.5% to 0.65% belongs to the top ten. Here the sequenced sample was CD4+ T cells sorted from PBMCs, taken 10 days after the yellow fever booster vaccination. These receptors were collected from a man aged 30-40 years who received the YFV17D yellow fever vaccine.

The V call is TRBV7-7, the J call TRBJ2-1, with D possibly TRBD2 on 5 matching bases. The germline gives CDR1 SSHAT, CDR2 FNYEAQ (reference sequence). Trimming cost V 4 bases and J 4 bases, with 8 bases left between them. The CDR3 sequence is 13 residues long. For the CDR3, the DNA is TGTGCCAGCAGCTCGAGCGGTTACAATGAGCAGTTCTTC. Translation: CASSSSGYNEQFF.

This clonotype was seen many times. The chain recombines TRBV5-1 with TRBJ1-1, with D uncertain. V shed 6 bases and J shed 0 bases, with 18 bases lying between them. Germline loops: CDR1 SGHRS, CDR2 YFSETQ. This CDR3 comprises 16 residues. DNA for the CDR3: TGCGCCAGCACCCTTATGGCCCCCACTATGAACACTGAAGCTTTCTTT. It yields the protein CASTLMAPTMNTEAFF.

A note on this clonotype: Possible read error: a much larger clone is one base away. The rearrangement joins TRBV3-1 to TRBJ2-5, with 10 bases lining up with TRBD2. Looked up from germline, CDR1 is LGHDT and CDR2 is YNNKEL (reference sequence). Trimming removed 5 bases from V and 3 bases from J; junction bases left unmatched: 9. This CDR3 region has 16 residues. The CDR3 spells CASSSHGTSVEETQYF. CDR3 nucleotide sequence: TGTGCCAGCAGCTCGCACGGGACTAGCGTAGAAGAGACCCAGTACTTC.

In its sample, this clonotype was seen many times. This chain links TRBV7-9 with TRBJ2-7; D not resolved. The CDR3 extends over 13 amino acids. Germline lookup yields CDR1 SEHNR and CDR2 FQNEAQ (reference sequence). V lost 0 bases to trimming and J lost 7 bases, with 10 bases between them. The CDR3 sequence is CASSLAPLPEQYF. The CDR3 bases are TGTGCCAGCAGCTTAGCCCCCCTTCCAGAGCAGTACTTC. Filled out from reference TRBV7-9 and TRBJ2-7, the complete variable domain reads DTGVSQNPRHKITKRGQNVTFRCDPISEHNRLYWYRQTLGQGPEFLTYFQNEAQLEKSRLLSDRFSAERPKGSFSTLEIQRTEQGDSAMYLCASSLAPLPEQYFGPGTRLTVT.

This clonotype was observed many times. J is TRBJ2-1 and V is TRBV30; tentatively, D is TRBD2 (6 bases). Germline assignment: CDR1 GTSNPN and CDR2 SVGIG (reference sequence). CDR3 length: 14 residues. The V end was cut by 4 bases, the J end by 8 bases, with 18 bases between. The CDR3 here is CAWKLWREPYEQFF. Here the CDR3 DNA reads TGTGCCTGGAAGTTGTGGCGGGAACCGTATGAGCAGTTCTTC.

This clonotype was recorded a few times. The chain couples TRBV5-1 to TRBJ2-7, with a weak D call TRBD1 (5 bases). Germline lookup yields CDR1 SGHRS and CDR2 YFSETQ. V lost 4 bases and J 4 bases, leaving 15 bases between the germline ends. CDR3 length equals 14 residues. The CDR3 is CASSPGHGGYEQYF. The CDR3 DNA sequence: TGCGCCAGCAGCCCCGGACACGGTGGGTACGAGCAGTACTTC.

There are many counts of this clonotype. The chain uses TRBV7-2 and TRBJ2-7; 10 positions match TRBD2. Germline loops: CDR1 SGHTA, CDR2 FQGNSA. The CDR3 loop spans 16 amino acids. With V trimmed by 5 bases and J by 1 base, 8 bases remained unmatched. This CDR3 reads CASSPKASGRSYEQYF. The CDR3 nucleotides read TGTGCCAGCAGCCCAAAGGCTAGCGGGAGATCCTACGAGCAGTACTTC.

This clonotype has at least ten counts. The CDR3 reads CASSFQSGSGSEQYF. CDR3 in DNA: TGTGCCAGCAGCTTCCAGAGCGGGAGTGGGAGCGAGCAGTACTTC. The V and J genes are TRBV7-9 and TRBJ2-7; TRBD2 matches 8 bases. J lost 6 bases, V lost 3 bases, and 10 bases had no gene match. Germline V CDR1 and CDR2: SEHNR, FQNEAQ (reference sequence). The CDR3 length is 15 residues.

Points on this clonotype: Given a much more abundant clone one base away, this may be a read error. The genes are TRBV28 and TRBJ2-6; a possible D gene is TRBD1 (5 bases). CDR1 is MDHEN and CDR2 is SYDVKM in the germline V gene. This CDR3 has 17 residues. CDR3 sequence: CASSLNTFRAGDNVLTF. DNA of the CDR3: TGTGCCAGCAGTTTAAATACTTTCAGGGCTGGGGACAACGTCCTGACTTTC.

The sample holds one count of this clonotype. A much more abundant neighbour one base away suggests this may be a read error. The V gene is TRBV6-2 or TRBV6-3, the J gene TRBJ2-7, with D perhaps TRBD1 (6 bases). The germline V gene has CDR1 MNHEY and CDR2 SVGEGT. The CDR3 extends over 14 amino acids. CDR3 loop: CTSSVQGSSYEQYF. In nucleotides, the CDR3 is TGTACCAGCAGTGTTCAGGGGAGCTCCTACGAGCAGTACTTC.

This chain uses TRBV30 with TRBJ1-1, with TRBD1 matching over 7 bases. Germline-derived CDR1 and CDR2 are GTSNPN and SVGIG (reference sequence). There are 18 residues in the CDR3. V shed 0 bases and J 1 base; nucleotides not matched to a gene: 14. The CDR3 DNA follows: TGTGCCTGGAGTGTACCCTGGGGTAGAGGACAGGCGAACACTGAAGCTTTCTTT. Protein product: CAWSVPWGRGQANTEAFF. The full variable domain, in which reference TRBV30 and TRBJ1-1 provide the parts outside the CDR3, is SQTIHQWPATLVQPVGSPLSLECTVEGTSNPNLYWYRQAAGRGLQLLFYSVGIGQISSEVPQNLSASRPQDRQFILSSKKLLLSDSGFYLCAWSVPWGRGQANTEAFFGQGTRLTVV.